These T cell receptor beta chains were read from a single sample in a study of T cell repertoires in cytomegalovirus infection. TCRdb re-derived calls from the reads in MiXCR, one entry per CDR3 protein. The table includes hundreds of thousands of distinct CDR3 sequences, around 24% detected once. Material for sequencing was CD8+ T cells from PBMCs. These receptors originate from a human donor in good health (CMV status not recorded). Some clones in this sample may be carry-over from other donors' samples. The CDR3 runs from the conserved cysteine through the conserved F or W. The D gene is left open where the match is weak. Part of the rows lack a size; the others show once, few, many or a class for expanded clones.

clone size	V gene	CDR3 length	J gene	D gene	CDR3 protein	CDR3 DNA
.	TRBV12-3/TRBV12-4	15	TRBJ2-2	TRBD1	CASTLPTGIPRELFF	TGTGCCAGCACCCTCCCGACAGGGATTCCCAGGGAGCTGTTTTTT
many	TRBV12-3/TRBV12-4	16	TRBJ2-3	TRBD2	CASSWTSGEFSDTQYF	TGTGCCAGCAGTTGGACTAGCGGGGAATTTTCAGATACGCAGTATTTT
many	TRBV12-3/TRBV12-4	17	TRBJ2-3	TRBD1	CASSSGNRGKGTDTQYF	TGTGCCAGCAGTTCGGGGAACAGGGGCAAAGGCACAGATACGCAGTATTTT
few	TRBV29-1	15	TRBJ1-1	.	CSVEKIPRLNTEAFF	TGCAGCGTTGAAAAAATCCCAAGGCTCAATACTGAAGCTTTCTTT
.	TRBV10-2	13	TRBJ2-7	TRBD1	CASGTGGPYEQYF	TGCGCCAGCGGGACAGGGGGACCCTACGAGCAGTACTTC
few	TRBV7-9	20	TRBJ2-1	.	CASTKMSGADEGSSYNEQFF	TGTGCCAGCACCAAGATGTCGGGGGCCGATGAAGGTAGCTCCTACAATGAGCAGTTCTTC
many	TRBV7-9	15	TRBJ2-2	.	CASSLVVTGTGELFF	TGTGCCAGCAGCTTAGTGGTAACGGGCACCGGGGAGCTGTTTTTT
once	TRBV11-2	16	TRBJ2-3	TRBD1	CASSLEGTGGQYTQYF	TGTGCCAGCAGCTTAGAGGGGACAGGGGGCCAGTATACGCAGTATTTT
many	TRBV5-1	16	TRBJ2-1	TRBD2	CASSLLASGAYNEQFF	TGCGCCAGCAGCTTGTTGGCTAGCGGGGCCTACAATGAGCAGTTCTTC
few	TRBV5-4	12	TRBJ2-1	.	CASSYGWGEQFF	TGTGCCAGCAGCTATGGGTGGGGTGAGCAGTTCTTC
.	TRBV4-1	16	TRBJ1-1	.	CASSQDDGGGSTEAFF	TGCGCCAGCAGCCAAGATGACGGGGGGGGATCCACTGAAGCTTTCTTT
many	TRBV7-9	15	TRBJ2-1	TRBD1	CASSMTGGSYNEQFF	TGTGCCAGCAGCATGACAGGGGGATCCTACAATGAGCAGTTCTTC
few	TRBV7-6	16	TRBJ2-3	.	CASTPLPRRSTDTQYF	TGTGCCAGCACCCCCCTGCCTCGGCGTTCTACAGATACGCAGTATTTT
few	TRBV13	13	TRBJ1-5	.	CASSPSGEQPQHF	TGTGCCAGCAGCCCCTCGGGGGAACAGCCCCAGCATTTT
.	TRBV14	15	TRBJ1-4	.	CASSRMPTTNEKLFF	TGTGCCAGCAGCCGAATGCCTACAACTAATGAAAAACTGTTTTTT
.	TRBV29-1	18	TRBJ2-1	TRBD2	CSVEGLAGPKSSYNEQFF	TGCAGCGTTGAAGGTCTAGCGGGACCAAAGAGCTCCTACAATGAGCAGTTCTTC
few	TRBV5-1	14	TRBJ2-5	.	CASSKAGTQETQYF	TGCGCCAGCAGCAAGGCCGGGACCCAAGAGACCCAGTACTTC
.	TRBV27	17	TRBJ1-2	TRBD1	CASSLFPSGTENYGYTF	TGTGCCAGCAGCTTGTTCCCGTCCGGGACAGAAAACTATGGCTACACCTTC
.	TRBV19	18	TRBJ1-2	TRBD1	CASTEEGTGGSLPYGYTF	TGTGCCAGTACCGAGGAGGGGACAGGGGGTTCCCTCCCCTATGGCTACACCTTC
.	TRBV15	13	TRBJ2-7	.	CATSRESGEEQYF	TGTGCCACCAGCAGAGAGTCAGGGGAAGAGCAGTACTTC
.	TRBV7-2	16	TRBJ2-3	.	CASSLAWAGVADTQYF	TGTGCCAGCAGCTTAGCATGGGCAGGGGTGGCAGATACGCAGTATTTT
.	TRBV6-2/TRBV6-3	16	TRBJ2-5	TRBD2	CASSYFERGRLETQYF	TGTGCCAGCAGTTACTTCGAGCGGGGGCGCCTGGAGACCCAGTACTTC
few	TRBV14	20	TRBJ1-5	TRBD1	CASSRTVPMVTGDSNQPQHF	TGTGCCAGCAGCCGAACCGTCCCGATGGTGACAGGGGATAGCAATCAGCCCCAGCATTTT
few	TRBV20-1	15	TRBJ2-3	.	CSARDQWVFTDTQYF	TGCAGTGCTAGAGATCAATGGGTCTTCACAGATACGCAGTATTTT
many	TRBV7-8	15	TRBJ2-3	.	CASSLNRWSTDTQYF	TGTGCCAGCAGCTTAAACAGGTGGTCTACAGATACGCAGTATTTT
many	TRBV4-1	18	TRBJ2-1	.	CASSRPLGDIGSYNEQFF	TGCGCCAGCAGCCGGCCCTTGGGCGATATAGGCTCCTACAATGAGCAGTTCTTC
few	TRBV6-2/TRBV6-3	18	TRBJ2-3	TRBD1	CASSYRHGTGRSKDTQYF	TGTGCCAGCAGTTACCGTCATGGGACAGGCCGATCTAAGGATACGCAGTATTTT
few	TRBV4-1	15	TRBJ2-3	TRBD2	CASSPPGGREDTQYF	TGCGCCAGCAGCCCTCCGGGGGGGCGAGAAGATACGCAGTATTTT
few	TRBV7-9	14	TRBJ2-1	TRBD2	CASSLAVGGTEQFF	TGTGCCAGCAGCTTAGCGGTGGGAGGGACTGAGCAGTTCTTC
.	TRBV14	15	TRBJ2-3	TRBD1	CASSRRQGGTDTQYF	TGTGCCAGCAGCCGGAGACAGGGTGGCACAGATACGCAGTATTTT
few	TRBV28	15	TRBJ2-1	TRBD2	CASSALAGRPNEQFF	TGTGCCAGCAGTGCACTAGCGGGGAGACCTAATGAGCAGTTCTTC
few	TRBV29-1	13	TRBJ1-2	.	CSVDALGDYGYTF	TGCAGCGTTGATGCACTCGGGGACTATGGCTACACCTTC
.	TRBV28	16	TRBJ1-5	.	CASTLTGGGINQPQHF	TGTGCCAGCACCCTTACGGGGGGAGGGATCAATCAGCCCCAGCATTTT
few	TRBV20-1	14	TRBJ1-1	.	CSAGHGGMNTEAFF	TGCAGTGCTGGACATGGTGGGATGAACACTGAAGCTTTCTTT
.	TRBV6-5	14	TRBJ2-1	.	CARSSQGPYNEQFF	TGTGCCAGGAGTTCACAGGGCCCCTACAATGAGCAGTTCTTC
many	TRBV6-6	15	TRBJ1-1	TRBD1	CASSYSSQGDTEAFF	TGTGCCAGCAGTTACTCGTCACAGGGGGACACTGAAGCTTTCTTT
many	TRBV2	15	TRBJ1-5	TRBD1	CASSAGTGVEQPQHF	TGTGCCAGCAGCGCCGGGACAGGGGTGGAGCAGCCCCAGCATTTT
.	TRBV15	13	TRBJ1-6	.	CATSQRANGLLHF	TGTGCCACCAGCCAGAGGGCGAACGGCCTCCTCCACTTT
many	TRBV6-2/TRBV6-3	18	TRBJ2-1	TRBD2	CASSYMFLGLGVYNEQFF	TGTGCCAGCAGTTATATGTTCTTGGGACTAGGGGTCTACAATGAGCAGTTCTTC
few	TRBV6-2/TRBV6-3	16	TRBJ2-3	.	CASSYPDRRGTDTQYF	TGTGCCAGCAGTTACCCTGACAGGCGGGGCACAGATACGCAGTATTTT
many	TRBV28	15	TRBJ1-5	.	CASSLYPGSNQPQHF	TGTGCCAGCAGTTTATATCCAGGGAGCAATCAGCCCCAGCATTTT
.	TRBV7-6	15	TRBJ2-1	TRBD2	CASSSGTSGRGEQFF	TGTGCCAGCAGCTCCGGGACTAGCGGGCGGGGGGAGCAGTTCTTC
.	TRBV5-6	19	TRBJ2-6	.	CASSLGSRNMFSGANVLTF	TGTGCCAGCAGCTTGGGGTCCCGCAATATGTTCTCTGGGGCCAACGTCCTGACTTTC
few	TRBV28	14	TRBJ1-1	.	CASSLLSQNTEAFF	TGTGCCAGCAGTTTACTCAGCCAAAACACTGAAGCTTTCTTT
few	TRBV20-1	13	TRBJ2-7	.	CSAMGVTDYEQYF	TGCAGTGCTATGGGCGTCACCGACTACGAGCAGTACTTC
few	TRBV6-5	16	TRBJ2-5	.	CASSYADGLQEETQYF	TGTGCCAGCAGTTACGCGGACGGCCTTCAAGAAGAGACCCAGTACTTC
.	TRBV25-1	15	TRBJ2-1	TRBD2	CASTYTSGGAGEQFF	TGTGCCAGCACCTATACTAGCGGGGGGGCCGGTGAGCAGTTCTTC
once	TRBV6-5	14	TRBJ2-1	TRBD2	CASSELAGVNEQFF	TGTGCCAGCAGTGAACTAGCGGGGGTCAATGAGCAGTTCTTC
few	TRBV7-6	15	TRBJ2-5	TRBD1	CASSSDRADQETQYF	TGTGCCAGCAGCTCCGACAGGGCCGACCAAGAGACCCAGTACTTC
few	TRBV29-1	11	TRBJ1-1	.	CSAPTGTEAFF	TGCAGCGCCCCCACGGGGACTGAAGCTTTCTTT